The T cell receptor beta chain under discussion was sequenced for a study of T cell changes during pregnancy in multiple sclerosis. The CDR3 contains 14 residues. The protocol was immunoSEQ multiplex PCR, while the TCRdb copy is restricted to in-frame clones and leaves out a portion. The data hold around 75,000 clones, with more than 85% observed a single time. The J gene is TRBJ1-1, the V gene TRBV1; TRBD1 reflects the table's D call only, with no check against the DNA. TRBV1 constitutes a pseudogene. This receptor was obtained from a female donor in good health, enrolled as a control in a pregnancy study. The sample in question was CD4+ T cells from peripheral blood mononuclear cells, obtained in the third trimester of pregnancy. The CDR3 bases are TGCACCAGCAGCCCAGGGGGCGGCGGCACTGAAGCTTTCTTT. This gives the protein CTSSPGGGGTEAFF.